This is a list of T cell receptor beta chains from one sample in a study of T cells in localized non-small cell lung cancer. Assay: immunoSEQ multiplex PCR; the TCRdb copy retains only in-frame clones and omits some. The sample has about 4,400 clones, around 21% seen once; the top ten hold roughly 5.5%. The sequenced sample was lung tumor tissue, obtained before any cancer treatment. These receptors were collected from a female donor over 55 with stage I lung adenocarcinoma. Both conserved end residues are part of each CDR3. A D gene is named only where the DNA matches it firmly.

v_gene,j_gene,d_gene,CDR3aa
TRBV18,TRBJ2-7,TRBD1,CASSPLGQGVEQYF
TRBV15,TRBJ2-3,-,CATSRDRGTDTQYF
TRBV11-3,TRBJ1-5,-,CASSRRGGDQPQHF
TRBV25-1,TRBJ1-2,-,CASSKQPYDYGYTF
TRBV6-8,TRBJ2-1,-,CASTSGHLSGNNEQFF
TRBV19,TRBJ1-3,-,CASSMEGTRRNTIYF
TRBV11-3,TRBJ2-1,-,CASSLGGQYNEQFF
TRBV12-1,TRBJ2-1,-,CASSFKLAGPNISYNEQFF
TRBV7-1,TRBJ2-1,-,CASSLNYPNEQFF
TRBV19,TRBJ2-3,TRBD2,CASSMGLAGDTQYF
TRBV6-8,TRBJ1-2,TRBD1,CASKSGQLLYGYTF
TRBV18,TRBJ2-7,TRBD2,CASSPSQIAGYEQYF
TRBV6-8,TRBJ2-7,TRBD2,CASGEGGRSLYEQYF
TRBV6-8,TRBJ1-1,-,CAIREPDKGVDTEAFF
TRBV6-8,TRBJ2-7,-,CASSYTRTYEQYF
TRBV18,TRBJ2-1,-,CASSPSTTNNEQFF
TRBV9,TRBJ2-1,TRBD1,CASSDRDRGIIDEQFF
TRBV5-1,TRBJ2-7,TRBD1,CASSPGQGAYEQYF
TRBV11-3,TRBJ1-2,-,CASSLGTVGWSGYTF